This passage covers 23 T cell receptor beta chains from one sample sequenced in a study of vaccination and CD4 T cells after COVID-19. Documented time point: late sampling 161 to 241 days after vaccination in three convalescent patients. The treatment is: approximately nine-day PBMC culture with coronavirus spike peptide pools or control peptides (ViraFEST assay). Antigens for these TCRs are unknown. Scientists ran DNA taken from cultured CD4+ T cells through the Oncomine TCR Beta short-read assay for sequencing. TCRdb redid the calling of the PCR reads with MiXCR, one entry per CDR3 protein. The sample shows about 25,000 distinct CDR3 sequences, 28% of them seen only once. The sequenced sample was CD4+ T cells from blood, cultured in vitro, obtained about 7 months after SARS-CoV-2 vaccination. These receptors all stem from a human donor who had recovered from COVID-19.

The V call is TRBV18, the J call TRBJ2-7, with a possible D match to TRBD2 (7 bases). Germline assignment: CDR1 KGHSH and CDR2 LQKENI. The CDR3 length is 12 residues. Trimming removed 3 bases from V and 5 bases from J, with 8 bases in between. CDR3 loop: CASSPGGHEQYF. The CDR3 nucleotides read TGTGCCAGCTCACCGGGGGGGCACGAGCAGTACTTC.

This clonotype was seen a few times. The gene calls are TRBV20-1 and TRBJ2-5; D gene unclear. CDR1 is DFQATT and CDR2 is SNEGSKA in the germline V gene (reference sequence). The germline V and J ends were trimmed by 0 bases and 5 bases, with 16 bases remaining between them. This CDR3 has 15 amino acids. The CDR3 nucleotides read TGCAGTGCTAGAGATCCCTTCGGCACCGGGGAGACCCAGTACTTC. As protein: CSARDPFGTGETQYF.

The chain recombines TRBV6-1 with TRBJ2-1; D might be TRBD2 (6 bases). Trimming stripped 6 bases from V and 5 bases from J, with 17 bases between. The CDR3 spans 15 residues. CDR1 and CDR2 (germline): MNHNS, SASEGT. The CDR3 spells CASRLFAGPNNEQFF. CDR3 in DNA: TGTGCCAGCAGGCTCTTTGCGGGACCCAACAATGAGCAGTTCTTC.

The rearrangement joins TRBV10-3 to TRBJ2-1; no clear D gene. The germline V gene has CDR1 ENHRY and CDR2 SYGVKD. V dropped 5 bases and J dropped 6 bases, with 14 bases sitting between them. CDR3 size: 14 residues. The CDR3 here is CAISPGSAANEQFF. CDR3 nucleotide sequence: TGTGCCATCAGTCCCGGCTCCGCCGCCAATGAGCAGTTCTTC.

This clonotype was observed a few times. The rearrangement joins TRBV20-1 to TRBJ2-7; D gene ambiguous. V lost 5 bases to trimming and J lost 6 bases, with 11 bases between them. The V gene's germline CDR1 is DFQATT and CDR2 SNEGSKA (reference sequence). The CDR3 totals 11 residues. CDR3 loop: CSAPRGPEQYF. The CDR3 region has the DNA TGCAGTGCTCCCCGCGGCCCCGAGCAGTACTTC.

This rearrangement joins TRBV20-1 to TRBJ2-1; 9 nucleotides agree with TRBD2. Germline lookup yields CDR1 DFQATT and CDR2 SNEGSKA (reference sequence). V lost 0 bases and J lost 0; bases outside the gene matches: 6. The CDR3 extends over 17 amino acids. The CDR3 region is CSARDLAGKLSYNEQFF. The CDR3 DNA reads TGCAGTGCTAGAGACCTAGCGGGGAAGCTCTCCTACAATGAGCAGTTCTTC.

The CDR3 protein is CASSELTPYEQYF. The CDR3 DNA follows: TGTGCCAGCAGTGAACTGACACCCTACGAGCAGTACTTC. V usage is TRBV6-1 and J usage is TRBJ2-7; D is unresolved. CDR3 size: 13 residues. The germline V gene encodes CDR1 MNHNS and CDR2 SASEGT. V gave up 2 bases and J gave up 2 bases, with 7 bases separating them.

This clonotype has a handful of counts. The V and J genes are TRBV7-9 and TRBJ1-1; weak D call: TRBD1 (5 bases). This CDR3 has 13 residues. Germline assignment: CDR1 SEHNR and CDR2 FQNEAQ (reference sequence). Trimming shortened V by 3 bases and J by 3 bases, and 8 bases separated the two germline ends. This chain's CDR3 is CASSFQGDTEAFF. CDR3 nucleotide sequence: TGTGCCAGCAGCTTTCAGGGTGACACTGAAGCTTTCTTT.

This clonotype occurred many times. The chain has TRBV28 and TRBJ2-3; unclear D gene. V shed 5 bases and J shed 2 bases, with 14 bases lying between them. The CDR3 totals 15 residues. Looked up from germline, CDR1 is MDHEN and CDR2 is SYDVKM. The CDR3 region has the DNA TGTGCCAGCAGTAGCAACGGTCTTGCCACAGATACGCAGTATTTT. Translation: CASSSNGLATDTQYF. Combining the CDR3 with reference TRBV28 and TRBJ2-3 gives the whole variable domain DVKVTQSSRYLVKRTGEKVFLECVQDMDHENMFWYRQDPGLGLRLIYFSYDVKMKEKGDIPEGYSVSREKKERFSLILESASTNQTSMYLCASSSNGLATDTQYFGPGTRLTVL.

This clonotype was detected a few times. The V and J genes are TRBV27 and TRBJ2-7; TRBD2 aligns across 10 bases. Trimming at V came to 5 bases and at J to 5 bases, leaving 9 bases not matched to a gene. CDR3 length: 15 amino acids. Germline CDR1 reads MNHEY; CDR2 reads SMNVEV (reference sequence). This CDR3 is CASSTLAGAYHEQYF. The CDR3 DNA follows: TGTGCCAGCAGTACCCTAGCGGGAGCCTACCACGAGCAGTACTTC.

The chain carries TRBV5-6 and TRBJ2-5; D unclear. Germline values: CDR1 SGHDT, CDR2 YYEEEE. Trimming removed 4 bases at V and 4 bases at J, with 17 bases between. The CDR3 loop spans 15 amino acids. CDR3 nucleotide sequence: TGTGCCAGCAGCCTCCGTCCTGGGGTGGTAGAGACCCAGTACTTC. Its protein product is CASSLRPGVVETQYF.

This clonotype was counted a few times. The CDR3 DNA is TGTGCCAGCAGTGAACAGAGCCGCTACGAGCAGTACTTC. Amino acids: CASSEQSRYEQYF. The V gene is TRBV6-1, the J gene TRBJ2-7; D call uncertain. The CDR3 is 13 amino acids. The germline V gene has CDR1 MNHNS and CDR2 SASEGT. Trimming took off 2 bases at V and 3 bases at J, with 8 bases between the two ends.

The chain employs TRBV7-2 and TRBJ2-1; tentatively, D is TRBD2 (5 bases). CDR1 SGHTA and CDR2 FQGNSA come from the germline V gene. The V and J ends lost 1 base and 2 bases respectively, with 15 bases between them. The CDR3 is made up of 17 amino acids. The CDR3: CASSLGTGARTYNEQFF. The CDR3 DNA sequence: TGTGCCAGCAGCTTAGGGACTGGAGCGAGGACCTACAATGAGCAGTTCTTC.

This chain links TRBV4-1 with TRBJ1-6; D is unclear. The germline V gene has CDR1 MGHRA and CDR2 YSYEKL. CDR3 length equals 13 residues. Trimming removed 2 bases from V and 9 bases from J, with 8 bases in between. The CDR3 sequence: CASSQLLGSPLHF. The CDR3, as DNA: TGCGCCAGCAGCCAATTGCTCGGTTCACCCCTCCACTTT.

This clonotype has a handful of counts. This chain uses TRBV25-1 with TRBJ1-5; 7 nucleotides match TRBD1. CDR3 length: 15 amino acids. Germline CDR1 reads MGHDK; CDR2 reads SYGVNS. J was trimmed by 0 bases and V by 5 bases; bases with no gene match: 4. The CDR3 nucleotides read TGTGCCAGCAGTCAGGGGGGCTTTAGCAATCAGCCCCAGCATTTT. Translation: CASSQGGFSNQPQHF. Supplemented by reference TRBV25-1 and TRBJ1-5, the full variable domain reads EADIYQTPRYLVIGTGKKITLECSQTMGHDKMYWYQQDPGMELHLIHYSYGVNSTEKGDLSSESTVSRIRTEHFPLTLESARPSHTSQYLCASSQGGFSNQPQHFGDGTRLSIL.

This clonotype was counted between two and nine times. V is TRBV27 and J is TRBJ2-7, with 7 positions matching TRBD1. V shed 4 bases, J shed 6 bases, and the junction held 21 bases outside the gene matches. The CDR3 extends over 18 amino acids. The germline V gene encodes CDR1 MNHEY and CDR2 SMNVEV (reference sequence). CDR3 sequence (DNA): TGTGCCAGCAGTTCCCGGGACAGAGGGCTTCTACTACGGACCGAGCAGTACTTC. It yields the protein CASSSRDRGLLLRTEQYF.

The CDR3 bases are TGTGCCAGCAGCCCAGGGTCTAGAGGAACCGAGCAGTACTTC. Translating gives CASSPGSRGTEQYF. The rearrangement joins TRBV5-4 to TRBJ2-7, with D possibly being TRBD1 (5 bases). From germline, CDR1 is SGHNT and CDR2 YYREEE (reference sequence). The V end lost 4 bases, the J end lost 6 bases, and 17 bases lay between the germline ends. This CDR3 is built from 14 residues.

The V call is TRBV7-2, the J call TRBJ2-7, with no clear D. Germline values: CDR1 SGHTA, CDR2 FQGNSA. The CDR3 loop spans 14 amino acids. V was cut by 3 bases and J by 6 bases, with 15 bases left in between. CDR3 in DNA: TGTGCCAGCAGCTTTACCAGGTTTTCTTTCGAGCAGTACTTC. Residues: CASSFTRFSFEQYF. Filled out from reference TRBV7-2 and TRBJ2-7, the complete variable domain reads GAGVSQSPSNKVTEKGKDVELRCDPISGHTALYWYRQSLGQGLEFLIYFQGNSAPDKSGLPSDRFSAERTGGSVSTLTIQRTQQEDSAVYLCASSFTRFSFEQYFGPGTRLTVT.

This sequence joins TRBV2 and TRBJ2-2; D gene ambiguous. Germline V gene sequence: CDR1 SNHLY, CDR2 FYNNEI. The CDR3 length is 11 residues. V gave up 5 bases and J gave up 4 bases, with 2 bases separating them. Written as DNA, the CDR3 is TGTGCCAGCAGTAGCACCGGGGAGCTGTTTTTT. Its protein is CASSSTGELFF.

The chain links TRBV20-1 to TRBJ2-7; 9 nucleotides align to TRBD2. Trimming removed 5 bases from V and 5 bases from J; junction bases left unmatched: 7. The CDR3 contains 13 residues. CDR1 DFQATT and CDR2 SNEGSKA come from the germline V gene (reference sequence). DNA of the CDR3: TGCAGTGCTCCAAGGACTAGCGTTAACGAGCAGTACTTC. Translated, it gives CSAPRTSVNEQYF.

This clonotype occurred a few times. This rearrangement joins TRBV7-3 to TRBJ2-3; tentative D call: TRBD2 (6 bases). Trimming shortened V by 5 bases and J by 2 bases, and 8 bases separated the two germline ends. The length of the CDR3 is 13 residues. In germline, CDR1 is SGHTA, CDR2 FQGTGA. The CDR3 sequence is CASSTGVTDTQYF. For the CDR3, the DNA is TGTGCCAGCAGCACGGGAGTCACAGATACGCAGTATTTT. Combining the CDR3 with reference TRBV7-3 and TRBJ2-3 gives the whole variable domain GAGVSQTPSNKVTEKGKYVELRCDPISGHTALYWYRQSLGQGPEFLIYFQGTGAADDSGLPNDRFFAVRPEGSVSTLKIQRTERGDSAVYLCASSTGVTDTQYFGPGTRLTVL.

The table lists this clonotype with a few counts. J is TRBJ2-3 and V is TRBV2, with D possibly TRBD1 on 6 matching bases. The CDR3 loop spans 11 amino acids. Germline CDR1 reads SNHLY; CDR2 reads FYNNEI. V was shortened by 7 bases and J by 9 bases, with 11 bases between the two germline ends. CDR3 bases: TGTGCCAGCACCCCACAGGGAACGCAGTATTTT. Translating it yields CASTPQGTQYF.

The table lists this clonotype with a few counts. This chain uses TRBV20-1 with TRBJ1-2; TRBD1 matches at 10 bases. The CDR3 is 14 amino acids. With 6 bases clipped from V and 5 bases from J, the junction kept 9 bases outside the gene matches. CDR1 is DFQATT, CDR2 SNEGSKA, per germline (reference sequence). DNA for the CDR3: TGCAGTGCGATAGCCGGGACAGGGGAATATGGCTACACCTTC. The encoded protein is CSAIAGTGEYGYTF.